The entry that follows covers one T cell receptor (beta chain) sequence. Its antigen is not known. Sequenced by immunoSEQ multiplex PCR; TCRdb stores in-frame clones only, minus some. The table lists 130,000 to 150,000 clones, over 85% of them singletons. The sample comes from a study of T cell responses to AZD1222 COVID-19 vaccine. Study outcomes and limitations: After the peak T cell response, and only then, were repertoires sampled.

The TCR was taken from an adult who received the AZD1222 COVID-19 vaccine. The sample was peripheral blood, taken 28 days after the second AZD1222 dose.

The CDR3 region is CASSPPLRRQAIGYGYTF. CDR3 nucleotide sequence: TGCGCCAGCAGCCCACCTCTGAGGCGACAAGCGATCGGCTATGGCTACACCTTC. The chain is built from TRBV4-1 and TRBJ1-2; D is ambiguous. The CDR3 is made up of 18 amino acids. V was shortened by 4 bases and J by 4 bases, with 25 bases between the two germline ends. Germline V CDR1 and CDR2: MGHRA, YSYEKL.